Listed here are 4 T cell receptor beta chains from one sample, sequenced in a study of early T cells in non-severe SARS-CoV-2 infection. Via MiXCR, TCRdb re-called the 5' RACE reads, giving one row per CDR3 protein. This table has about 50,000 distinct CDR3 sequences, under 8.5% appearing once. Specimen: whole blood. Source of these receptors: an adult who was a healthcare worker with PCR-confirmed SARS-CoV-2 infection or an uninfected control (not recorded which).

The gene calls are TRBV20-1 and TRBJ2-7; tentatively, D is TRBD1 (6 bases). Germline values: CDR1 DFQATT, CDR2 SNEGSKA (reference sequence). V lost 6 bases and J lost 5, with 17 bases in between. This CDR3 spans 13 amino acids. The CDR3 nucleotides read TGCAGTGCCAAGACCCCCACAGGGAACGAGCAGTACTTC. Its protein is CSAKTPTGNEQYF.

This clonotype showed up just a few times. The CDR3 sequence: CASSLAALAGRETQYF. The CDR3 nucleotides read TGCGCCAGCAGCTTGGCCGCCCTAGCGGGGCGGGAGACCCAGTACTTC. This chain links TRBV5-1 with TRBJ2-5, with TRBD2 identical over 9 bases. Looked up from germline, CDR1 is SGHRS and CDR2 is YFSETQ. V dropped 0 bases and J dropped 5; count of bases not matched to a gene: 8. CDR3 size: 16 residues.

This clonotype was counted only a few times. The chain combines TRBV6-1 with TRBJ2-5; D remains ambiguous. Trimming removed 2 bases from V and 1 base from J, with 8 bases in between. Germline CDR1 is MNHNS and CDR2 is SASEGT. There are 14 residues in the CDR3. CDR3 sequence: CASSESRIQETQYF. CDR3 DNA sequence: TGTGCCAGCAGTGAAAGCCGGATCCAAGAGACCCAGTACTTC.

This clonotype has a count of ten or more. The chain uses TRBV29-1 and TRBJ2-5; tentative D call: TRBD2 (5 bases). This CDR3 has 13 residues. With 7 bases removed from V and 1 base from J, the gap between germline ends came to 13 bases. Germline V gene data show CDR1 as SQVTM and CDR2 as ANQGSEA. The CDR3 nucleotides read TGCAGCGCCTGCGGCGGACTCCAAGAGACCCAGTACTTC. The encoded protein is CSACGGLQETQYF.